A single sample is the source of the 20 T cell receptor beta chains below, sequenced in a study of cytomegalovirus exposure and HLA in healthy donors. Primers: 60 Vbeta forward and 13 Jbeta reverse. Profiled with immunoSEQ multiplex PCR; TCRdb holds only in-frame clones, not every one. This sample yields about 57,000 clones, of which roughly 72% are seen a single time; 9.1% belongs to the top ten. Sequenced material: PBMCs. The receptors were sampled from a woman between 50 and 59 years old in good health and CMV-seronegative.

V gene TRBV5-1 combines with J gene TRBJ2-7, with 14 bases aligning to TRBD2. The V segment lost 3 bases and the J segment 7 bases; nucleotides outside the gene matches: 12. The germline gives CDR1 SGHRS, CDR2 YFSETQ. This CDR3 spans 17 amino acids. CDR3 in amino acids: CASSSPRGTSGSGEQYF. The CDR3 DNA reads TGCGCCAGCAGCTCACCCCGCGGGACTAGCGGGAGTGGTGAGCAGTACTTC.

The V gene is TRBV5-5, the J gene TRBJ1-2; 9 nucleotides match TRBD1. The CDR3 totals 17 residues. Germline CDR1 reads SGHKS; CDR2 reads YYEKEE (reference sequence). The junction had 11 bases not matched to a gene; V was cut back by 1 base and J by 4 bases. CDR3 sequence (DNA): TGTGCCAGCAGCTTGCACCGGAACCAACAGGGGGCCTATGGCTACACCTTC. Its protein is CASSLHRNQQGAYGYTF.

This rearrangement joins TRBV9 to TRBJ2-2; weak D call: TRBD1 (6 bases). This CDR3 spans 16 amino acids. Trimming left V 3 bases short and J 5 bases short, with 17 bases between. The germline V gene has CDR1 SGDLS and CDR2 YYNGEE. The CDR3 coding sequence is TGTGCCAGCAGCGCTACAGGGTCCCCAGGAACCGGGGAGCTGTTTTTT. This codes for CASSATGSPGTGELFF.

This clone was detected only once. J is TRBJ1-1 and V is TRBV27; the D gene is possibly TRBD1 (5 bases). Deletions cut 6 bases from V and 9 bases from J, with 20 bases between. The CDR3 totals 14 residues. The germline gives CDR1 MNHEY, CDR2 SMNVEV (reference sequence). The CDR3, as DNA: TGTGCCAGCAGGGCGGGGGACCCCCCCACGAAAGCTTTCTTT. Amino acid sequence: CASRAGDPPTKAFF.

The V gene is TRBV5-7, the J gene TRBJ2-2, with TRBD1 as a possible D gene (5 bases). TRBV5-7 belongs to the ORF category, with a function that is uncertain. This CDR3 has 16 amino acids. The germline V and J ends were trimmed by 1 base and 5 bases, with 15 bases remaining between them. The CDR3 here is CASSLSDSPWTGELFF. The CDR3 coding sequence is TGTGCCAGCAGCTTGAGTGACAGCCCTTGGACCGGGGAGCTGTTTTTT.

V is TRBV9 and J is TRBJ2-1, with 9 bases that match TRBD1. The germline V gene has CDR1 SGDLS and CDR2 YYNGEE. The CDR3 is made up of 16 amino acids. Trimming cost V 4 bases and J 6 bases; bases outside gene matches: 11. The CDR3 nucleotides are TGTGCCAGCAGCCCTGGGGGGGACAGGGTACGCAATGAGCAGTTCTTC. Amino acid sequence: CASSPGGDRVRNEQFF.

V gene TRBV7-2 combines with J gene TRBJ2-4; 7 bases agree with TRBD2. Per the germline V gene, CDR1 is SGHTA and CDR2 is FQGNSA. The CDR3 covers 15 residues. Losses at the gene ends were 5 bases for V and 6 bases for J; bases not matched to a gene: 10. CDR3 protein: CASSREAGDPNIQYF. The DNA of the CDR3 is TGTGCCAGCAGCCGAGAGGCGGGGGACCCAAACATTCAGTACTTC.

This chain connects TRBV6-4 to TRBJ1-3; D gene ambiguous. CDR3 size: 15 residues. Germline CDR1 MRHNA, CDR2 SNTAGT. Trimming shortened V by 3 bases and J by 0 bases, and 9 bases separated the two germline ends. The CDR3 here is CASSEQADSGNTIYF. DNA for the CDR3: TGTGCCAGCAGTGAACAAGCGGACTCTGGAAACACCATATATTTT.

J is TRBJ2-5 and V is TRBV7-3, with D possibly TRBD1 on 5 matching bases. V shed 5 bases and J shed 1 base, with 8 bases lying between them. This CDR3 has 13 residues. Germline CDR1 and CDR2: SGHTA and FQGTGA. The CDR3 sequence: CASSQGTQETQYF. The CDR3 DNA reads TGTGCCAGCAGCCAGGGAACCCAAGAGACCCAGTACTTC.

The V call is TRBV9, the J call TRBJ1-1; D unclear. CDR1 and CDR2 from the germline V gene are SGDLS and YYNGEE. V was trimmed by 0 bases and J by 4 bases, leaving 13 bases between them. The CDR3 loop spans 15 amino acids. CDR3 sequence reads: CASSVAGQISTEAFF. CDR3 nucleotides: TGTGCCAGCAGCGTAGCTGGGCAGATCTCCACTGAAGCTTTCTTT.

The table lists this clone with a few counts. The rearrangement uses TRBV7-6 and TRBJ2-5; TRBD1 is a possible D gene (6 bases). CDR1 and CDR2 (germline): SGHVS, FNYEAQ. CDR3 size: 14 residues. Between the trimmed V and J ends, which lost 3 bases and 4 bases, there was a span of 12 bases. The CDR3 DNA reads TGTGCCAGCAGCTTCCGACAGGTTGGAGAGACCCAGTACTTC. Protein: CASSFRQVGETQYF. Using reference TRBV7-6 and TRBJ2-5 for the parts outside the CDR3, the full variable domain is GAGVSQSPRYKVTKRGQDVALRCDPISGHVSLYWYRQALGQGPEFLTYFNYEAQQDKSGLPNDRFSAERPEGSISTLTIQRTEQRDSAMYRCASSFRQVGETQYFGPGTRLLVL.

This clone was counted only a few times. The chain has TRBV6-1 and TRBJ2-5; tentatively, D is TRBD1 (6 bases). V lost 8 bases to trimming and J lost 9 bases, with 22 bases between them. The CDR3 sequence is 14 residues long. From germline, CDR1 is MNHNS and CDR2 SASEGT. CDR3 bases: TGTGCCAGCCTTAGGGACAACAGCCCCAGGGCCCAGTACTTC. Its translation: CASLRDNSPRAQYF.

The chain combines TRBV28 with TRBJ2-4; TRBD2 is a possible D gene (5 bases). Per the germline V gene, CDR1 is MDHEN and CDR2 is SYDVKM. Trimming shortened V by 6 bases and J by 7 bases, and 13 bases separated the two germline ends. This CDR3 is built from 13 residues. The CDR3 loop is CASSLRRSNIQYF. The CDR3 region has the DNA TGTGCCAGCAGCTTGAGGAGGTCCAACATTCAGTACTTC.

This clone was seen only a few times. The J gene is TRBJ1-5, the V gene TRBV27; TRBD1 might be the D (5 bases). The germline V gene encodes CDR1 MNHEY and CDR2 SMNVEV (reference sequence). The ends were cut back, 2 bases at V and 7 bases at J, with 12 bases in the middle. The CDR3 consists of 14 residues. CDR3 DNA sequence: TGTGCCAGCAGTTTAGTAGGGGTAGGGCAGCCCCAGCATTTT. The encoded protein is CASSLVGVGQPQHF.

The rearrangement joins TRBV27 to TRBJ2-7, with D tentatively TRBD1 (5 bases). The V and J ends lost 0 bases and 6 bases respectively, with 6 bases between them. This CDR3 is built from 12 residues. CDR1 and CDR2 (germline): MNHEY, SMNVEV (reference sequence). CDR3 sequence reads: CASSLSGREQYF. In DNA form, the CDR3 reads TGTGCCAGCAGTTTATCGGGGCGCGAGCAGTACTTC.

This chain links TRBV27 with TRBJ1-2; D is uncertain. Germline V gene data show CDR1 as MNHEY and CDR2 as SMNVEV (reference sequence). The CDR3 is made up of 13 amino acids. V lost 6 bases to trimming and J lost 2 bases, with 10 bases between them. The CDR3 reads CASRQLNNYGYTF. In nucleotides, the CDR3 is TGTGCCAGCAGACAGCTTAACAACTATGGCTACACCTTC.

This chain links TRBV4-2 with TRBJ1-2; perhaps TRBD1 as D (6 bases). The CDR3 is 15 residues long. Germline V CDR1 and CDR2: LGHNA, YNFKEQ. The V end lost 0 bases, the J end lost 6 bases, and 14 bases lay between the germline ends. The CDR3 region is CASSQDLRGRDGYTF. DNA of the CDR3: TGTGCCAGCAGCCAAGATTTGAGGGGGAGGGATGGCTACACCTTC.

The chain employs TRBV29-1 and TRBJ1-2; 10 bases map to TRBD1. The length of the CDR3 is 14 residues. The V segment lost 4 bases and the J segment 8 bases; nucleotides outside the gene matches: 10. CDR1 and CDR2 (germline): SQVTM, ANQGSEA. The DNA of the CDR3 is TGCAGCGTTGTAGGGACAGGGGAGTTTATGGGCTACACCTTC. Translation gives CSVVGTGEFMGYTF.

J is TRBJ1-2 and V is TRBV5-1; possibly TRBD1 for D (5 bases). V lost 1 base and J lost 2, with 9 bases in between. Germline V gene sequence: CDR1 SGHRS, CDR2 YFSETQ. The CDR3 consists of 14 residues. This chain's CDR3 is CASSLTGTNYGYTF. The CDR3 bases are TGCGCCAGCAGCTTGACAGGAACAAACTATGGCTACACCTTC.

The chain links TRBV4-2 to TRBJ2-2; 8 nucleotides agree with TRBD1. V shed 0 bases and J 0 bases; nucleotides not matched to a gene: 6. Looked up from germline, CDR1 is LGHNA and CDR2 is YNFKEQ. The CDR3 is 18 amino acids. This CDR3 is CASSQEGQASANTGELFF. In nucleotides, the CDR3 is TGTGCCAGCAGCCAAGAGGGACAGGCCTCCGCGAACACCGGGGAGCTGTTTTTT.